This is a list of T cell receptor beta chains from one sample in a study of T cells expressing NK-cell markers. No DNA is given; TCRdb re-called the 5' RACE reads and lists each CDR3 protein once. This sample's table reports roughly 180,000 distinct CDR3 sequences. The specimen was blood T cells: a sorted CD56 or NKG2C T cell subset, CD4+ or CD8+ T cells, or bulk PBMC T cells (not recorded which). These TCRs come from a woman between 18 and 75 years old in good health. CDR3s include the opening cysteine and the closing phenylalanine or tryptophan. The order of the fields is V gene, J gene, CDR3 protein.

TRBV5-1,TRBJ1-4,CASSLNGGSEKLFF
TRBV9,TRBJ1-1,CASSVRGQTEAFF
TRBV12-3/TRBV12-4,TRBJ2-6,CASSFPQGAWGANVLTF
TRBV20-1,TRBJ2-1,CSANYRSSYNEQFF
TRBV24-1,TRBJ2-3,CATGGRGEVTDTQYF
TRBV10-3,TRBJ2-7,CAAGTTYEQYF
TRBV9,TRBJ2-7,CASSVGTGLGRSSYEQYF
TRBV10-3,TRBJ2-2,CAISERGSPTGELFF
TRBV6-2/TRBV6-3,TRBJ2-7,CASSYRGAQGGWNEQYF
TRBV4-2,TRBJ1-1,CASSQGDRNTEAFF
TRBV20-1,TRBJ1-1,CSARDGTNTEAFF
TRBV5-1,TRBJ2-3,CASSLGQGTSGTRTDTQYF
TRBV12-3/TRBV12-4,TRBJ2-1,CASTLGEREWNEQFF
TRBV9,TRBJ2-3,CASSVMEFTDTQYF
TRBV4-1,TRBJ1-1,CASSQDRGSGNTEAFF
TRBV20-1,TRBJ2-7,CSASELSGTTSGISYEQYF
TRBV12-3/TRBV12-4,TRBJ1-1,CASSSTVMNTEAFF
TRBV20-1,TRBJ2-3,CSAGPAGGRADTQYF
TRBV12-3/TRBV12-4,TRBJ1-3,CASSKGAYGNTIYF
TRBV7-9,TRBJ2-3,CAISPGIFGSTDTQYF
TRBV6-5,TRBJ1-4,CASSYGTEVSKLFF
TRBV12-3/TRBV12-4,TRBJ2-1,CASSPPPTNNEQFF
TRBV20-1,TRBJ2-3,CSATARKDTQYF
TRBV2,TRBJ2-1,CASSVTPPDEQFF
TRBV3-1,TRBJ2-4,CASSQGRGNIQYF
TRBV12-3/TRBV12-4,TRBJ2-5,CASSLRGVETQYF